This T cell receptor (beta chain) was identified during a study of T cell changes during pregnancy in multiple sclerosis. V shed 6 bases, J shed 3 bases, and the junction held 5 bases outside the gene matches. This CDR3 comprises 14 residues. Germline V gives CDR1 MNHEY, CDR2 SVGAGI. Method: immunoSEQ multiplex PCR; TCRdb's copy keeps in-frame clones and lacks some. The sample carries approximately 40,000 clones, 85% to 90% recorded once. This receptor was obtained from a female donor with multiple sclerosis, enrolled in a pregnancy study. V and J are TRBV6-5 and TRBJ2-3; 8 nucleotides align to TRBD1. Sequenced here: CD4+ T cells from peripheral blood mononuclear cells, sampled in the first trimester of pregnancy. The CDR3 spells CASSLRGRTDTQYF. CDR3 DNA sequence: TGTGCCAGCAGCCTCAGGGGGCGGACAGATACGCAGTATTTT.